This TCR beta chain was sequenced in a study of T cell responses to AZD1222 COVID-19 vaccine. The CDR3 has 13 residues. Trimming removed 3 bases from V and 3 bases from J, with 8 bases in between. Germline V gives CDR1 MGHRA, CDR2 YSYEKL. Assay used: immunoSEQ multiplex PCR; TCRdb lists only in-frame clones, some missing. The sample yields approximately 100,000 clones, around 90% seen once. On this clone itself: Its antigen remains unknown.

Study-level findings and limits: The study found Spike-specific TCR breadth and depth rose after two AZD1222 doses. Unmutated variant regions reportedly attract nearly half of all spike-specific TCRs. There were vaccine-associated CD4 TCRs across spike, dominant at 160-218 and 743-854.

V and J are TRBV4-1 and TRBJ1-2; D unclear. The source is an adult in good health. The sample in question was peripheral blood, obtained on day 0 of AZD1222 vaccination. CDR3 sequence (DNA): TGCGCCAGCAGCCATACGACATACTATGGCTACACCTTC. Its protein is CASSHTTYYGYTF.